This TCR beta chain was sequenced for a study of regulatory T cells in long-lasting Graves disease. Study as a whole: Patients with new Graves' disease had used antithyroid drugs below 3 months.

This clonotype was detected many times. Indicated time point: newly diagnosed GD, antithyroid drugs for less than 3 months. PBMC-extracted RNA yielded the TCR library. V lost 0 bases and J lost 6, with 16 bases in between. The CDR3 loop spans 16 amino acids. The V gene's germline CDR1 is MGHRA and CDR2 YSYEKL. TCR beta libraries were built with iRepertoire HTBI primers and Arm-PCR of CDR3 regions. TCRdb reprocessed the multiplex PCR reads with MiXCR, giving one entry per CDR3 protein. The sample lists roughly 350,000 distinct CDR3 sequences, around 15% seen once, with roughly a fifth in the top ten. The same sample was also used in a study of T cells in Graves' hyperthyroidism and ophthalmopathy. That report notes: With a duration under 2 months, the hyperthyroidism was newly diagnosed in patients aged 18 to 65.

Specimen: peripheral blood mononuclear cells (PBMCs), collected at new diagnosis, from a patient treated with antithyroid drugs. The rearrangement links TRBV4-1 to TRBJ2-3; possible D gene TRBD2, 7 bases. The sequence came from a woman under 30 with Graves disease. The CDR3 DNA reads as TGCGCCAGCAGCCAAGAACCCGGGGCGGGGGCGGATACGCAGTATTTT. It is translated as CASSQEPGAGADTQYF.